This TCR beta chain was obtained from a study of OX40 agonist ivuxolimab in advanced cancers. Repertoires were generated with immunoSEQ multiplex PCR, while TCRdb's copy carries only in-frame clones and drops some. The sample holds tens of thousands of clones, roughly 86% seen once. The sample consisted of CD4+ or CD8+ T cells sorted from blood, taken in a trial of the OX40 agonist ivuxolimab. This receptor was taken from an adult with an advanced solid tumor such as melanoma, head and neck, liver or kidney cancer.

The CDR3 nucleotides are TGTGCCAGCAGCCCGGGACCCCCCTACGAGCAGTACTTC. This gives the protein CASSPGPPYEQYF. The chain is built from TRBV7-9 and TRBJ2-7; tentatively, D is TRBD1 or TRBD2 (5 bases each). V dropped 5 bases and J dropped 2 bases, with 10 bases sitting between them. CDR1 and CDR2 from the germline V gene are SEHNR and FQNEAQ (reference sequence). This CDR3 contains 13 residues.